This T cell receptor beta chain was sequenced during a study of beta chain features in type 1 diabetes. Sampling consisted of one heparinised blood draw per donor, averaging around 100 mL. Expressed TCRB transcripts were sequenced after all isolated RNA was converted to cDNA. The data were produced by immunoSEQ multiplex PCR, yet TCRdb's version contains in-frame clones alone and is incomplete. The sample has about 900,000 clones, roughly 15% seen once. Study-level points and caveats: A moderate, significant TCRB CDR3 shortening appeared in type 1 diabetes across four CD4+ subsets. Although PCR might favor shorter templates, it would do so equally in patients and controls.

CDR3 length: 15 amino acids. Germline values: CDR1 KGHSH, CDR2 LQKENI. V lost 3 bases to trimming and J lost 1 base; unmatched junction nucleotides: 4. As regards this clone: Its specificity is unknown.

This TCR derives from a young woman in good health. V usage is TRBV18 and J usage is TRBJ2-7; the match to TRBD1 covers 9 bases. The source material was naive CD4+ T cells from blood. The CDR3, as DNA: TGTGCCAGCTCACCCATGACAGGGGGGTCCTACGAGCAGTACTTC. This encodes CASSPMTGGSYEQYF.